A single sample is the source of the 27 T cell receptor beta chains below, sequenced in a study of T cell responses to AZD1222 COVID-19 vaccine. TCRdb keeps only in-frame clones here, not all; method: immunoSEQ multiplex PCR. The table shows about 110,000 clones, with approximately 91% occurring only once. Sequencing used peripheral blood, obtained on day 0 of AZD1222 vaccination. The receptor source for this set is an adult in good health.

This clone appeared a single time. The chain is built from TRBV7-2 and TRBJ2-3; D is tentatively TRBD1 or TRBD2 (6 bases each). Germline values: CDR1 SGHTA, CDR2 FQGNSA. The CDR3 runs to 17 residues. The V end lost 6 bases, the J end lost 5 bases, and 24 bases lay between the germline ends. The CDR3, as DNA: TGTGCCAGCAGGACTTGGGGGGTCGGTACAGGGTTAGATACGCAGTATTTT. It is translated as CASRTWGVGTGLDTQYF.

The chain combines TRBV28 with TRBJ1-1, with D possibly matching TRBD1 (5 bases). Germline V gene lookup returns CDR1 MDHEN and CDR2 SYDVKM. Trimming pared 8 bases from V and 6 bases from J, leaving 10 bases between. The length of the CDR3 is 11 residues. CDR3 nucleotide sequence: TGTGCCAGCGGCGAAGGGGCTGAAGCTTTCTTT. This codes for CASGEGAEAFF.

This rearrangement joins TRBV6-1 to TRBJ2-3; 7 positions match TRBD2. From germline, CDR1 is MNHNS and CDR2 SASEGT. J gave up 8 bases and V 1 base, and 3 bases lay outside the gene matches. The CDR3 consists of 13 residues. This chain's CDR3 is CASSEGGGGTQYF. The CDR3 region has the DNA TGTGCCAGCAGTGAAGGCGGGGGAGGTACGCAGTATTTT.

The chain recombines TRBV5-1 with TRBJ1-2; weak D call: TRBD1 (5 bases). Germline-derived CDR1 and CDR2 are SGHRS and YFSETQ. CDR3 length: 15 residues. V was pared by 0 bases and J by 7 bases, with 16 bases between. CDR3 sequence (DNA): TGCGCCAGCAGCTTGGACGGGACCACGGGGGGTGGCTACACCTTC. Protein product: CASSLDGTTGGGYTF.

In DNA, the CDR3 is TGTGCCAGCAGCCAACCTGGGGAAAAACTGTTTTTT. Translating gives CASSQPGEKLFF. The chain links TRBV7-6 to TRBJ1-4, with unresolved D. V lost 5 bases and J 8 bases, leaving 9 bases between the germline ends. The CDR3 is 12 residues long. Germline CDR1 is SGHVS and CDR2 is FNYEAQ. Combining the CDR3 with reference TRBV7-6 and TRBJ1-4 gives the whole variable domain GAGVSQSPRYKVTKRGQDVALRCDPISGHVSLYWYRQALGQGPEFLTYFNYEAQQDKSGLPNDRFSAERPEGSISTLTIQRTEQRDSAMYRCASSQPGEKLFFGSGTQLSVL.

This clone was detected a few times. The chain links TRBV9 to TRBJ2-7, with TRBD2 matching 11 bases. With 0 bases clipped from V and 6 bases from J, the junction kept 5 bases outside the gene matches. The CDR3 loop spans 15 amino acids. Germline CDR1 and CDR2: SGDLS and YYNGEE. DNA for the CDR3: TGTGCCAGCAGCGTAGCACCTAGCGGGGGGTTCGAGCAGTACTTC. Its protein is CASSVAPSGGFEQYF.

The chain employs TRBV7-3 and TRBJ2-1; 10 bases map to TRBD2. The CDR3 spans 16 residues. CDR1 is SGHTA and CDR2 is FQGTGA in the germline V gene. V dropped 2 bases and J dropped 2; count of bases not matched to a gene: 3. The CDR3 DNA reads as TGTGCCAGCAGCTTAGCAGCGGGAGGGACCTACAATGAGCAGTTCTTC. This sequence encodes CASSLAAGGTYNEQFF.

The chain employs TRBV10-1 and TRBJ1-1; a weak D match, TRBD1 (5 bases). Germline CDR1 and CDR2: WNHNN and SYGVQD (reference sequence). The CDR3 totals 18 residues. Trimming pared 2 bases from V and 0 bases from J, leaving 19 bases between. CDR3 region: CASSEAHLTDFMNTEAFF. As DNA, the CDR3 is TGCGCCAGCAGTGAGGCCCACCTGACAGATTTTATGAACACTGAAGCTTTCTTT.

CDR3 sequence (DNA): TGTGCCAGTAAACCTGGCGGGACAACTGATCAGCCCCAGCATTTT. It codes for CASKPGGTTDQPQHF. The rearrangement joins TRBV19 to TRBJ1-5; maybe TRBD1 (6 bases). Germline values: CDR1 LNHDA, CDR2 SQIVND (reference sequence). The CDR3 is 15 residues long. V lost 7 bases and J 5 bases, leaving 18 bases between the germline ends.

The J gene is TRBJ1-3, the V gene TRBV6-6; D remains unclear. Germline values: CDR1 MNHNY, CDR2 SVGAGI (reference sequence). The CDR3 runs 11 residues. The V and J ends lost 8 bases and 0 bases respectively, with 2 bases between them. CDR3 region: CASRSGNTIYF. In nucleotides, the CDR3 is TGTGCCAGCCGCTCTGGAAACACCATATATTTT.

As regards this clone: At one boundary the junction diverges from the germline segment, which might be a read error. V is TRBV29-1 and J is TRBJ2-1; possible D gene TRBD1, 6 bases. Germline-derived CDR1 and CDR2 are SQVTM and ANQGSEA. The CDR3 consists of 12 residues. The CDR3 DNA reads as TGCAGCGTTCAAGACAGGCTCAATGAGCAGTTCTTC. It codes for CSVQDRLNEQFF.

This chain connects TRBV7-9 to TRBJ1-2; unclear D gene. Germline assignment: CDR1 SEHNR and CDR2 FQNEAQ (reference sequence). The V and J ends lost 1 base and 8 bases respectively, with 5 bases between them. This CDR3 comprises 11 residues. The CDR3 nucleotides are TGTGCCAGCAGCTTAGTAGGGGGCTACACCTTC. Protein: CASSLVGGYTF.

This chain connects TRBV4-3 to TRBJ2-6; D unclear. Germline V gene lookup returns CDR1 LGHNA and CDR2 YSLEER. CDR3 length equals 15 residues. Trimming removed 2 bases from V and 0 bases from J, with 5 bases in between. The CDR3: CASSQTGSGANVLTF. In nucleotides, the CDR3 is TGCGCCAGCAGCCAAACGGGCTCTGGGGCCAACGTCCTGACTTTC.

V and J are TRBV6-5 and TRBJ1-1, with D perhaps TRBD1 (5 bases). V was trimmed by 2 bases and J by 8 bases, leaving 18 bases between them. The CDR3 consists of 15 residues. Germline CDR1 reads MNHEY; CDR2 reads SVGAGI. The chain's CDR3 is CASSYVQGPLEEAFF. The CDR3 DNA reads TGTGCCAGCAGTTACGTCCAGGGCCCACTCGAGGAAGCTTTCTTT.

The rearrangement joins TRBV7-8 to TRBJ1-5, with D possibly matching TRBD1 (6 bases). Germline CDR1 SGHVS, CDR2 FQNEAQ. This CDR3 comprises 15 residues. Trimming cost V 5 bases and J 0 bases, with 11 bases left between them. The CDR3 loop reads CASSRGTTSNQPQHF. In DNA form, the CDR3 reads TGTGCCAGCAGCCGCGGGACAACTAGCAATCAGCCCCAGCATTTT. The entire variable domain, with the rest obtained from reference TRBV7-8 and TRBJ1-5, is as follows: GAGVSQSPRYKVAKRGQDVALRCDPISGHVSLFWYQQALGQGPEFLTYFQNEAQLDKSGLPSDRFFAERPEGSVSTLKIQRTQQEDSAVYLCASSRGTTSNQPQHFGDGTRLSIL.

CDR3 residues: CASSQVGLGGYNEQFF. In DNA form, the CDR3 reads TGTGCCAGCAGCCAAGTGGGACTAGGGGGTTACAATGAGCAGTTCTTC. This sequence joins TRBV3-1 (or the pseudogene TRBV3-2) and TRBJ2-1; 8 bases align to TRBD2. The CDR3 covers 16 residues. V dropped 1 base and J dropped 4; count of bases not matched to a gene: 6. Germline CDR1 is LGHDT and CDR2 is YNNKEL (reference sequence).

The chain is built from TRBV6-5 and TRBJ1-1, with D hard to call. From germline, CDR1 is MNHEY and CDR2 SVGAGI. Trimming removed 1 base at V and 1 base at J, with 13 bases between. The CDR3 extends over 16 amino acids. The CDR3 reads CASSYLLTGGNTEAFF. CDR3 bases: TGTGCCAGCAGTTACTTATTAACGGGTGGGAACACTGAAGCTTTCTTT.

The chain carries TRBV6-4 and TRBJ2-5; possibly TRBD1 or TRBD2 for D (6 bases each). Germline CDR1 reads MRHNA; CDR2 reads SNTAGT. Trimming shortened V by 8 bases and J by 2 bases, and 18 bases separated the two germline ends. The CDR3 is 15 amino acids. This CDR3 reads CASYGGRSGQETQYF. CDR3 nucleotide sequence: TGTGCCAGCTACGGGGGCAGGTCAGGGCAAGAGACCCAGTACTTC.

About this clone: Since the CDR3 does not end with the conserved phenylalanine or tryptophan, this likely comes from a read error. It is unclear where the CDR3 begins or ends on the DNA, so no DNA is shown, and the CDR3 is as TCRdb lists it. The chain carries TRBV5-4 and TRBJ2-3; TRBD2 is the table's D call and was not checked against the DNA. Germline assignment: CDR1 SGHNT and CDR2 YYREEE (reference sequence). The CDR3 is 16 amino acids long, termini counted. The CDR3 here is CASSEGLAGGISFGPV.

This rearrangement joins TRBV3-1 (or the pseudogene TRBV3-2) to TRBJ1-2; maybe TRBD1 (5 bases). The CDR3 totals 16 residues. V lost 4 bases to trimming and J lost 1 base, with 16 bases between them. CDR1 is LGHDT, CDR2 YNNKEL, per germline (reference sequence). The CDR3: CASSPGATGRNYGYTF. The CDR3 region has the DNA TGTGCCAGCAGCCCGGGAGCCACGGGGCGTAACTATGGCTACACCTTC.

This chain links TRBV5-1 with TRBJ1-4, with 8 bases that match TRBD1. Germline CDR1 reads SGHRS; CDR2 reads YFSETQ. The CDR3 is 15 amino acids. V was clipped by 3 bases and J by 7 bases; unmatched bases: 8. CDR3 protein: CASSSQGAGSEKLFF. The CDR3 DNA is TGCGCCAGCAGCTCGCAGGGGGCAGGTAGTGAAAAACTGTTTTTT. The variable domain in full, with the rest retrieved from reference TRBV5-1 and TRBJ1-4, is KAGVTQTPRYLIKTRGQQVTLSCSPISGHRSVSWYQQTPGQGLQFLFEYFSETQRNKGNFPGRFSGRQFSNSRSEMNVSTLELGDSALYLCASSSQGAGSEKLFFGSGTQLSVL.

The chain uses TRBV9 and TRBJ2-3, with TRBD2 identical over 9 bases. Germline CDR1 and CDR2: SGDLS and YYNGEE. The junction had 6 bases not matched to a gene; V was cut back by 2 bases and J by 2 bases. The CDR3 spans 16 residues. The CDR3 loop is CASSVLAGGTTDTQYF. CDR3 sequence (DNA): TGTGCCAGCAGCGTGCTCGCGGGGGGGACCACAGATACGCAGTATTTT.

The gene calls are TRBV21-1 and TRBJ2-7; the table gives TRBD1 as D, unverified against the DNA. TRBV21-1 is listed as a pseudogene. The CDR3 is 16 residues long. The CDR3 bases are TGTGCCAGCAGCAAAGAGTCAGGACAGGGCGACTACGAGCAGTACGTC. It yields the protein CASSKESGQGDYEQYV.

The chain links TRBV6-2 or TRBV6-3 to TRBJ1-2, with D maybe TRBD1 (5 bases). The germline gives CDR1 MNHEY, CDR2 SVGEGT. V lost 1 base and J 8 bases, leaving 11 bases between the germline ends. The CDR3 contains 13 residues. The CDR3 coding sequence is TGTGCCAGCAGTTACTACGGCAGGGAAGGCTACACCTTC. Translated, it gives CASSYYGREGYTF.

The chain links TRBV21-1 to TRBJ1-1; the table's D call of TRBD1 was not tested on the DNA. TRBV21-1 is labeled a pseudogene. The CDR3 loop spans 15 amino acids. CDR3 loop: CASSIGDRMNTEAFF. The CDR3 nucleotides read TGTGCCAGCAGCATAGGGGACAGAATGAACACTGAAGCTTTCTTT.

The V gene is TRBV24-1, the J gene TRBJ1-5; D is ambiguous. The CDR3 covers 12 residues. The V end lost 6 bases, the J end lost 4 bases, and 6 bases lay between the germline ends. Germline CDR1 KGHDR, CDR2 SFDVKD. CDR3 protein: CATSMGNQPQHF. The DNA of the CDR3 is TGTGCCACCAGTATGGGAAATCAGCCCCAGCATTTT.

The chain carries TRBV5-1 and TRBJ2-7, with a possible D match to TRBD2 (7 bases). The CDR3 is 13 residues long. The germline gives CDR1 SGHRS, CDR2 YFSETQ. V shed 2 bases and J shed 3 bases, with 9 bases lying between them. Here the CDR3 reads CASSFGGLYEQYF. Written as DNA, the CDR3 is TGCGCCAGCAGCTTCGGGGGGCTCTACGAGCAGTACTTC.